This T cell receptor (beta chain) stems from a study of PD-1 blockade in classical Hodgkin lymphoma. Study results and limitations: Before treatment, complete responders showed about the same diversity as newly diagnosed patients. Individuals who commenced nivolumab within less than 1 year of ASCT were excluded. With CD4+ cells, TCR diversity rose significantly by C4D1, but not with CD8+ cells. There remain no defined causes for the repertoire differences, which possibly reflect disease activity or prior therapy.

As for this clone: Its antigen is currently unknown.

Clones were sequenced by immunoSEQ multiplex PCR, and TCRdb holds only the in-frame ones, with some missing. The table has about 20,000 clones, around two thirds seen once. Regarding time point: cycle 4 day 1 (C4D1), after 5 to 7 weeks of nivolumab. With no exception, relapse followed autologous stem cell transplantation in all patients, and brentuximab vedotin exposure varied. Deletions cut 2 bases from V and 4 bases from J, with 10 bases between. The germline gives CDR1 SGDLS, CDR2 YYNGEE. The CDR3 covers 13 residues. The chain links TRBV9 to TRBJ2-7; the D gene is possibly TRBD1 (5 bases). Sequenced material: peripheral blood mononuclear cells (PBMCs), taken before the fourth cycle of nivolumab. This TCR came from a human donor with classical Hodgkin lymphoma. CDR3 loop: CASSVGHGYEQYF. The CDR3 DNA sequence: TGTGCCAGCAGCGTTGGACACGGTTACGAGCAGTACTTC.